The 27 T cell receptor beta chains listed next were all sequenced from one sample in a study of control samples from healthy donors and cancer patients. Assay: immunoSEQ multiplex PCR; the TCRdb copy retains only in-frame clones and omits some. The table lists some 120,000 clones, more than 85% of them singletons. The sample comprised blood. The source is a man in his thirties or forties in good health.

The rearrangement joins TRBV10-1 to TRBJ2-6; D call uncertain. The CDR3 length is 18 residues. V was pared by 4 bases and J by 11 bases, with 27 bases between. The germline gives CDR1 WNHNN, CDR2 SYGVQD (reference sequence). The chain's CDR3 is CASSVAERSHKVGHVLTF. In nucleotides, the CDR3 is TGCGCCAGCAGTGTCGCAGAAAGATCGCACAAAGTCGGGCACGTCCTGACTTTC.

The chain links TRBV5-1 to TRBJ1-6, with a tentative D call TRBD1 (6 bases). The V end lost 10 bases, the J end lost 7 bases, and 18 bases lay between the germline ends. Germline CDR1 is SGHRS and CDR2 is YFSETQ. This CDR3 comprises 14 residues. In nucleotides, the CDR3 is TGCGCCCAGTTGGGCAGGGGACGGAATTCACCCCTCCACTTT. It encodes CAQLGRGRNSPLHF. The whole variable domain, remainder taken from reference TRBV5-1 and TRBJ1-6, is KAGVTQTPRYLIKTRGQQVTLSCSPISGHRSVSWYQQTPGQGLQFLFEYFSETQRNKGNFPGRFSGRQFSNSRSEMNVSTLELGDSALYLCAQLGRGRNSPLHFGNGTRLTVT.

J is TRBJ2-7 and V is TRBV10-3, with D hard to call. Germline-derived CDR1 and CDR2 are ENHRY and SYGVKD. The germline V and J ends were trimmed by 11 bases and 3 bases, with 11 bases remaining between them. CDR3 length equals 11 residues. CDR3 bases: TGTGCCTCCATGCGAGACTACGAGCAGTACTTC. Its translation is CASMRDYEQYF.

CDR3 nucleotides: TGTGCCACCAGCCCACCCGGGGGGGCCCATGAGCAGTTCTTC. Its protein is CATSPPGGAHEQFF. This sequence joins TRBV15 and TRBJ2-1; 8 nucleotides align to TRBD2. Trimming cost V 5 bases and J 8 bases; bases outside gene matches: 8. CDR1 and CDR2 from the germline V gene are LNHNV and YYDKDF (reference sequence). CDR3 size: 14 residues. The whole variable domain, remainder taken from reference TRBV15 and TRBJ2-1, is DAMVIQNPRYQVTQFGKPVTLSCSQTLNHNVMYWYQQKSSQAPKLLFHYYDKDFNNEADTPDNFQSRRPNTSFCFLDIRSPGLGDTAMYLCATSPPGGAHEQFFGPGTRLTVL.

The CDR3 nucleotides read TGTGCCAGCAGCTTAGTCGCTAGCGGGGGTGCAGATACGCAGTATTTT. Protein: CASSLVASGGADTQYF. The chain combines TRBV7-2 with TRBJ2-3, with 10 bases lining up with TRBD2. The ends lost 1 base at V and 4 bases at J; junction bases unmatched: 5. CDR3 length equals 16 residues. The germline V gene has CDR1 SGHTA and CDR2 FQGNSA.

J is TRBJ1-5 and V is TRBV7-2; D unclear. The CDR3 covers 13 residues. V dropped 5 bases and J dropped 6 bases, with 11 bases sitting between them. Germline-derived CDR1 and CDR2 are SGHTA and FQGNSA. CDR3 sequence: CASSRGKGQPQHF. In nucleotides, the CDR3 is TGTGCCAGCAGCCGCGGGAAGGGTCAGCCCCAGCATTTT. Filled out from reference TRBV7-2 and TRBJ1-5, the complete variable domain reads GAGVSQSPSNKVTEKGKDVELRCDPISGHTALYWYRQSLGQGLEFLIYFQGNSAPDKSGLPSDRFSAERTGGSVSTLTIQRTQQEDSAVYLCASSRGKGQPQHFGDGTRLSIL.

The rearrangement joins TRBV28 to TRBJ2-3; D is unresolved. V lost 6 bases to trimming and J lost 4 bases, with 14 bases between them. CDR1 is MDHEN and CDR2 is SYDVKM in the germline V gene. The CDR3 length is 14 residues. The CDR3, as DNA: TGTGCCAGCAGAGAAGTTTCGGGTGCAGATACGCAGTATTTT. Its translation: CASREVSGADTQYF.

This chain joins TRBV28 and TRBJ1-4, with D perhaps matching TRBD1 (6 bases). Trimming removed 3 bases at V and 3 bases at J, with 8 bases between. Germline V gene data show CDR1 as MDHEN and CDR2 as SYDVKM. This CDR3 is 14 amino acids long. The CDR3 sequence: CASSFGGPNEKLFF. CDR3 sequence (DNA): TGTGCCAGCAGTTTTGGGGGGCCTAATGAAAAACTGTTTTTT.

The chain links TRBV19 to TRBJ1-4, with 9 bases fitting TRBD1. CDR1 is LNHDA and CDR2 is SQIVND in the germline V gene (reference sequence). This CDR3 is built from 15 residues. Trimming took 3 bases from V and 7 from J; bases not matched to a gene: 6. CDR3 in DNA: TGTGCCAGTAGTATTGGGACAGGGCCGGGTGAAAAACTGTTTTTT. Protein sequence: CASSIGTGPGEKLFF.

V gene TRBV5-6 combines with J gene TRBJ2-5; TRBD2 aligns across 10 bases. J lost 5 bases, V lost 4 bases, and 17 bases had no gene match. The CDR3 is 18 residues long. Germline CDR1 reads SGHDT; CDR2 reads YYEEEE. The CDR3 sequence: CASSRPSSGGLIGETQYF. The CDR3 coding sequence is TGTGCCAGCAGCCGCCCGTCTAGCGGGGGATTAATAGGGGAGACCCAGTACTTC.

The chain has TRBV6-1 and TRBJ2-1, with TRBD1 identical over 12 bases. The CDR3 is 18 amino acids. Unmatched junction bases numbered 13, after V lost 2 bases and J lost 8 bases. Germline V lookup: CDR1 MNHNS, CDR2 SASEGT. The CDR3 coding sequence is TGTGCCAGCAGTGAAAAGACTTCGGGGACAGGGGGCCGGGATGAGCAGTTCTTC. This translates into CASSEKTSGTGGRDEQFF.

In nucleotides, the CDR3 is TGTGCCAGCAGCTTTCACGGTCGGGGAGGGAATGAAGAGACCCAGTACTTC. This encodes CASSFHGRGGNEETQYF. V and J are TRBV3-1 (or the pseudogene TRBV3-2) and TRBJ2-5, with TRBD2 matching over 7 bases. Per the germline V gene, CDR1 is LGHDT and CDR2 is YNNKEL (reference sequence). The CDR3 is 17 amino acids. V was clipped by 5 bases and J by 3 bases; unmatched bases: 15.

The chain recombines TRBV5-1 with TRBJ1-1, with D perhaps TRBD1 (6 bases). The CDR3 spans 15 residues. The germline CDR1 and CDR2 sequences are SGHRS and YFSETQ. V lost 0 bases, J lost 1 base, and 10 bases lay in between. This CDR3 is CASSLEMTGNTEAFF. For the CDR3, the DNA is TGCGCCAGCAGCTTGGAAATGACAGGGAACACTGAAGCTTTCTTT.

V and J are TRBV4-2 and TRBJ1-3, with D perhaps TRBD1 (5 bases). V lost 2 bases and J lost 0, with 23 bases in between. The CDR3 has 20 amino acids. Germline V gene lookup returns CDR1 LGHNA and CDR2 YNFKEQ. CDR3 sequence (DNA): TGTGCCAGCAGCCAAAAACGGGACCCTGGGACTCTCTCCTCTGGAAACACCATATATTTT. Encoded protein: CASSQKRDPGTLSSGNTIYF.

This clone was picked up one time. The rearrangement uses TRBV12-3 or TRBV12-4 and TRBJ1-5; unclear D gene. The length of the CDR3 is 13 residues. Trimming took off 6 bases at V and 11 bases at J, with 17 bases between the two ends. The CDR3 spells CASSPRINMAQHF. CDR3 bases: TGTGCCAGCAGCCCACGGATTAATATGGCCCAGCATTTT.

V and J are TRBV3-1 (or the pseudogene TRBV3-2) and TRBJ2-3; TRBD2 matches 9 bases. The CDR3 is made up of 18 amino acids. The V segment lost 7 bases and the J segment 2 bases; nucleotides outside the gene matches: 16. Germline CDR1 LGHDT, CDR2 YNNKEL (reference sequence). In DNA, the CDR3 is TGTGCCAGCACCCAGAGCGGGAGCGGGGGGTCTCTCACAGATACGCAGTATTTT. Encoded protein: CASTQSGSGGSLTDTQYF.

This chain links TRBV19 with TRBJ2-2; 11 positions match TRBD2. With V trimmed by 0 bases and J by 2 bases, 11 bases remained unmatched. This CDR3 has 20 amino acids. The V gene's germline CDR1 is LNHDA and CDR2 SQIVND (reference sequence). Written as DNA, the CDR3 is TGTGCCAGTAGTATAGACCCCCGAAAGACTAGCGGGATCAACACCGGGGAGCTGTTTTTT. This sequence encodes CASSIDPRKTSGINTGELFF.

The chain links TRBV7-3 to TRBJ2-1, with 9 bases that match TRBD2. The CDR3 contains 17 residues. V shed 1 base, J shed 0 bases, and the junction held 4 bases outside the gene matches. Per germline, CDR1 SGHTA and CDR2 FQGTGA. Here the CDR3 reads CASSLKGGLASYNEQFF. In DNA, the CDR3 is TGTGCCAGCAGCTTAAAGGGGGGACTAGCCTCCTACAATGAGCAGTTCTTC.

This rearrangement joins TRBV5-4 to TRBJ1-6; 11 nucleotides match TRBD1. CDR1 SGHNT and CDR2 YYREEE come from the germline V gene (reference sequence). The CDR3 has 15 amino acids. V gave up 3 bases and J gave up 7 bases; unmatched junction bases: 3. The CDR3 DNA is TGTGCCAGCAGCTCCTGGACAGGGGGCAATTCACCCCTCCACTTT. Its protein is CASSSWTGGNSPLHF.

J is TRBJ2-3 and V is TRBV9; D remains ambiguous. Between the trimmed V and J ends, which lost 3 bases and 1 base, there was a span of 9 bases. Looked up from germline, CDR1 is SGDLS and CDR2 is YYNGEE. CDR3 length: 14 amino acids. The chain's CDR3 is CASSGQPGTDTQYF. The CDR3, as DNA: TGTGCCAGCAGCGGACAACCCGGCACAGATACGCAGTATTTT.

The J gene is TRBJ2-1, the V gene TRBV27; no reliable D call. The CDR3 consists of 14 residues. Trimming shortened V by 0 bases and J by 4 bases, and 7 bases separated the two germline ends. Germline V gene sequence: CDR1 MNHEY, CDR2 SMNVEV (reference sequence). The CDR3: CASSLSVLYNEQFF. CDR3 DNA: TGTGCCAGCAGTTTATCGGTACTTTACAATGAGCAGTTCTTC.

The chain combines TRBV7-2 with TRBJ2-1; 15 bases are shared with TRBD2. V lost 5 bases and J lost 7; bases outside the gene matches: 3. This CDR3 comprises 15 residues. CDR1 is SGHTA and CDR2 is FQGNSA in the germline V gene. CDR3 sequence (DNA): TGTGCCAGCAGCGGGACTAGCGGGAGGTTGAATGAGCAGTTCTTC. Residues: CASSGTSGRLNEQFF.

The V and J genes are TRBV6-6 and TRBJ2-7; perhaps TRBD2 as D (7 bases). CDR3 length: 14 amino acids. In germline, CDR1 is MNHNY, CDR2 SVGAGI (reference sequence). Trimming removed 4 bases from V and 4 bases from J, with 14 bases in between. CDR3 in DNA: TGTGCCAGCAGTTCCCCTGGGGGGGCATACGAGCAGTACGTC. This gives the protein CASSSPGGAYEQYV.

V usage is TRBV7-9 and J usage is TRBJ2-5; TRBD1 aligns across 7 bases. This CDR3 contains 14 residues. CDR1 is SEHNR, CDR2 FQNEAQ, per germline (reference sequence). Trimming at V came to 8 bases and at J to 2 bases, leaving 8 bases not matched to a gene. The CDR3: CASPPRDSQETQYF. CDR3 DNA sequence: TGTGCCAGCCCCCCCCGGGACAGTCAAGAGACCCAGTACTTC.

This clone was recorded only once. CDR3 DNA sequence: TGTGCCAGCACCCTAGGTAGCTCCTACGAGCAGTACTTC. It yields the protein CASTLGSSYEQYF. This chain uses TRBV28 with TRBJ2-7; D unresolved. CDR3 length: 13 amino acids. V gave up 7 bases and J gave up 0 bases, with 10 bases separating them. The germline gives CDR1 MDHEN, CDR2 SYDVKM.

The gene calls are TRBV7-9 and TRBJ1-1; D is ambiguous. Looked up from germline, CDR1 is SEHNR and CDR2 is FQNEAQ (reference sequence). V dropped 5 bases and J dropped 5 bases, with 6 bases sitting between them. CDR3 length equals 11 residues. DNA of the CDR3: TGTGCCAGCAGCCCCGGTACTGAAGCTTTCTTT. This gives the protein CASSPGTEAFF.

The chain employs TRBV5-1 and TRBJ2-1; D is possibly TRBD2 (5 bases). Trimming took off 1 base at V and 9 bases at J, with 11 bases between the two ends. CDR3 length: 13 residues. The germline CDR1 and CDR2 sequences are SGHRS and YFSETQ. CDR3: CASSLFRGREQFF. In DNA, the CDR3 is TGCGCCAGCAGCTTGTTCCGGGGTCGTGAGCAGTTCTTC.